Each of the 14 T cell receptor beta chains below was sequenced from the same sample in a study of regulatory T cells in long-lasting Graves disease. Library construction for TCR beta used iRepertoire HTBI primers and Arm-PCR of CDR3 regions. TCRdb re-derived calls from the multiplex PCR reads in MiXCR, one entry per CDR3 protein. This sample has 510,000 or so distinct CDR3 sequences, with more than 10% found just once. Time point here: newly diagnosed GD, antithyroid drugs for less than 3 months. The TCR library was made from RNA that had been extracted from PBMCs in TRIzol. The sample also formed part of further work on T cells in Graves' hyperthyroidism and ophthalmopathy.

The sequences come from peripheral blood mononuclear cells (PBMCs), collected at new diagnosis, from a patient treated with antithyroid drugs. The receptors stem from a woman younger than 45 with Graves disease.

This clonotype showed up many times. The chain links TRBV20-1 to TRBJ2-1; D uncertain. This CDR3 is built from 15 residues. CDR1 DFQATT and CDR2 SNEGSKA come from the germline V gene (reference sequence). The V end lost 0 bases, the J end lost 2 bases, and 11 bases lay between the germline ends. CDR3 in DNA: TGCAGTGCTAGAGATCCCCAGTCCCCCTACAATGAGCAGTTCTTC. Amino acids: CSARDPQSPYNEQFF.

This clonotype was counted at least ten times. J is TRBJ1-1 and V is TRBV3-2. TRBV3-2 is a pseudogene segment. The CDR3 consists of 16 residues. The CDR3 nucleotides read TGTGCCAGCAGCCAAGATCTCCTTCTCATTTCCACTGAAGCTTTCTTT. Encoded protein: CASSQDLLLISTEAFF.

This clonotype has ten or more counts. Written as DNA, the CDR3 is TGTGCCAGCAGTTACTCCCCAGATGTGGATGAGCAGTTCTTC. Translating gives CASSYSPDVDEQFF. The chain employs TRBV6-2 or TRBV6-3 and TRBJ2-1, with no clear D. The CDR3 contains 14 residues. With 0 bases removed from V and 8 bases from J, the gap between germline ends came to 11 bases. Germline CDR1 reads MNHEY; CDR2 reads SVGEGT.

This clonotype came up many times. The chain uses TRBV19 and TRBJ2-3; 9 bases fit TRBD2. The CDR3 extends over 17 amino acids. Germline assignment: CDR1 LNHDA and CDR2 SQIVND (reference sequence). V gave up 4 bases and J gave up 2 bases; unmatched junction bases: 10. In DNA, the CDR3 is TGTGCCAGTAGTAGGGACTCTAGCGGGATCAACACAGATACGCAGTATTTT. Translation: CASSRDSSGINTDTQYF.

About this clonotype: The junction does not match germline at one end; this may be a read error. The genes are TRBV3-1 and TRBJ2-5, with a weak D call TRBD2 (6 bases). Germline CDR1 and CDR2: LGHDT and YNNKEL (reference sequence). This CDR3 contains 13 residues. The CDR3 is CASKPGLQKTQYF. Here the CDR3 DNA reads TGTGCCAGCAAACCGGGACTCCAAAAGACCCAGTACTTC.

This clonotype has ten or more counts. CDR3 protein: CASSLGGLRATYEQYF. CDR3 DNA sequence: TGTGCCAGCAGCTTAGGGGGGCTAAGGGCAACCTACGAGCAGTACTTC. V gene TRBV7-9 combines with J gene TRBJ2-7, with D possibly being TRBD1 (6 bases). V lost 1 base to trimming and J lost 2 bases, with 15 bases between them. CDR1 and CDR2 from the germline V gene are SEHNR and FQNEAQ (reference sequence). There are 16 residues in the CDR3.

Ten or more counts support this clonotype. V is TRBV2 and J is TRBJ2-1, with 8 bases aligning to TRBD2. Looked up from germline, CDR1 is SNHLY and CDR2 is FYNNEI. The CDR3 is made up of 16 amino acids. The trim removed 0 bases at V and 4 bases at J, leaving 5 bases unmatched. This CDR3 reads CASSEAQVAGYNEQFF. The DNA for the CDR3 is TGTGCCAGCAGTGAAGCGCAAGTAGCGGGATACAATGAGCAGTTCTTC.

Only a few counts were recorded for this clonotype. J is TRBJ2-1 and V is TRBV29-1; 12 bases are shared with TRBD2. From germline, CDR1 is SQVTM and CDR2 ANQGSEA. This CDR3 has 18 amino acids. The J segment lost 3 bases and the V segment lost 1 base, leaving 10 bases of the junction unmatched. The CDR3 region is CSVEGLAGGPSIYNEQFF. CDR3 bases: TGCAGCGTTGAAGGGCTAGCGGGAGGGCCCAGTATCTACAATGAGCAGTTCTTC.

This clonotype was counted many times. CDR3 amino acids: CASTRGLRQPQHF. CDR3 sequence (DNA): TGTGCCAGCACCCGGGGGCTAAGACAGCCCCAGCATTTT. This rearrangement joins TRBV19 to TRBJ1-5, with D possibly matching TRBD1 (6 bases). The germline V and J ends were trimmed by 9 bases and 7 bases, with 16 bases remaining between them. Germline V lookup: CDR1 LNHDA, CDR2 SQIVND (reference sequence). The CDR3 spans 13 residues.

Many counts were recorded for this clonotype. CDR3 sequence (DNA): TGTGCCAGTACCTCAGTTGGGGGCAGAGCATACAATGAGCAGTTCTTC. Protein product: CASTSVGGRAYNEQFF. This chain joins TRBV19 and TRBJ2-1, with a weak D call TRBD1 (6 bases). Between the trimmed V and J ends, which lost 7 bases and 4 bases, there was a span of 20 bases. CDR3 length equals 16 residues. Germline lookup yields CDR1 LNHDA and CDR2 SQIVND (reference sequence).

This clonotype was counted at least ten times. CDR3 nucleotide sequence: TGTGCCAGCAGTGCGACGGGGTTTGACACTGAAGCTTTCTTT. Translated: CASSATGFDTEAFF. The rearrangement links TRBV2 to TRBJ1-1; no definite D call. The CDR3 runs to 14 residues. V lost 4 bases and J 3 bases, leaving 12 bases between the germline ends. Germline CDR1 SNHLY, CDR2 FYNNEI.

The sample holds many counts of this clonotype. In DNA form, the CDR3 reads TGTGCCAGCAGCTTCGACAGGGGGATGACTGAAGCTTTCTTT. Its translation is CASSFDRGMTEAFF. The rearrangement uses TRBV12-3 or TRBV12-4 and TRBJ1-1; TRBD1 matches at 9 bases. This CDR3 is 14 amino acids long. V shed 6 bases and J 5 bases; nucleotides not matched to a gene: 7.

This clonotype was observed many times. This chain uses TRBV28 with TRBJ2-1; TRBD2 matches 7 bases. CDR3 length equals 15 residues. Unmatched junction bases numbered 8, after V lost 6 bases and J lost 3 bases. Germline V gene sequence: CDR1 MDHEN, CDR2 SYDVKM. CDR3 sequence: CASSLHGGNYNEQFF. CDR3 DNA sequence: TGTGCCAGCAGCTTACACGGGGGGAACTACAATGAGCAGTTCTTC.

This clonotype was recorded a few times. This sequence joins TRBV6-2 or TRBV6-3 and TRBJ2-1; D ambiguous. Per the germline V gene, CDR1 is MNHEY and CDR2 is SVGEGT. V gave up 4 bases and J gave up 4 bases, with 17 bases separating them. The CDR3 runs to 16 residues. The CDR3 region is CASSLDVAVPYNEQFF. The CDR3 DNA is TGTGCCAGCAGTTTAGATGTAGCTGTACCTTACAATGAGCAGTTCTTC.